This TCR beta chain was sequenced for a study of CD8 T cells in Susac syndrome (dated by TCRdb to between 2018 and 2021). About the investigation overall: Repertoire sequencing was used to test whether CD8+ T cell activation and differentiation in Susac syndrome was antigen driven.

Reading from cysteine to phenylalanine, the CDR3 counts 13 amino acids. The DNA shown is the 39-base CDR3, in frame from base 1. The germline ends are 9 bases apart after V is trimmed by 7 bases and J by 2 bases. The germline V gene gives CDR1 as MNHEY and CDR2 as SVGEGT. As to this clonotype: Its specific antigen is unknown. The sample holds no much larger clone one base away, and base qualities are not on file.

What the authors observed across the whole study: The TCR sequencing and HLA analysis was acknowledged to have included a relatively small number of individuals.

Peripheral blood CD8+ and CD4+ T cells from healthy donors, Susac syndrome patients and multiple sclerosis patients were profiled by high-throughput TCR beta sequencing. Healthy donors were included as age- and sex-matched controls. Bulk CD8+ and CD4+ T cells were purified by magnetic negative isolation, while CD8+ TEMRA cells were enriched using FACS. Blood was drawn into EDTA tubes, processed within 24 hours, and PBMCs were isolated by density gradient centrifugation. PBMCs intended for TCR sequencing were frozen in liquid nitrogen and were later thawed in a 37 degrees C water bath. Purity of sorted or isolated CD4+, CD8+ and CD8+ TEMRA cells was at least 90%. RNA was extracted with the RNeasy kit and roughly 0.45 to 1 ug was reverse transcribed using random hexamers. The immunoSEQ multiplex PCR assay, covering 54 Vbeta and 13 Jbeta segments, was used to amplify TCR beta CDR3 regions. To correct PCR amplification bias, a synthetic template baseline was used for both primer optimization and computational correction. The study's own analysis went as follows. Reads were annotated to V, D and J genes per IMGT and analyzed with immunoSEQ Analyzer, keeping only productive sequences. To calculate clonality, Shannon entropy was normalized by log2 of the number of productive unique sequences and then subtracted from one. For each patient and control, public and private clones were evaluated within the 100 most prevalent clones. Clones were defined as Susac-specific if absent from the healthy and MS cohorts, from 900 to 1,200 published viral clones and from other ImmuneACCESS disease sequences. The public reads were run again by TCRdb, first through fastp at Q25 and then through MiXCR, and only productive beta chains were kept. For every CDR3 protein sequence, its rows merge into one entry that carries the most common genes and DNA. TCRdb, not the authors, supplied the V and J calls. A total of 110,000 or so distinct CDR3 sequences appear in this sample, about nine tenths of them only once. The ten top clones hold over 0.12% of the sample.

This TCR came from a human donor in good health. The sample consisted of CD4+ T cells from PBMCs. The chain joins TRBV6-2 or TRBV6-3 to TRBJ1-5, with no confidently assigned D gene. For the CDR3, the sequence is CASTRARNQPQHF. The DNA sequence is TGTGCCAGCACGAGGGCCCGCAATCAGCCCCAGCATTTT.